Shown below are 27 T cell receptor beta chains from a single sample sequenced in a study of blood T cell repertoires in COVID-19. The data were produced by immunoSEQ multiplex PCR, yet TCRdb's version contains in-frame clones alone and is incomplete. The repertoire holds fewer than 400,000 clones, with 88% as singletons. The sample taken for sequencing was PBMCs or T cells enriched from blood (not recorded which). Receptor source: a man between 25 and 39 years old who had recovered from COVID-19.

The chain uses TRBV28 and TRBJ2-2; 7 bases are a match to TRBD1. The CDR3 extends over 14 amino acids. Germline CDR1 reads MDHEN; CDR2 reads SYDVKM. V dropped 9 bases and J dropped 3; count of bases not matched to a gene: 7. The CDR3 bases are TGTGCCAGTTTGGGGACAGACTACACCGGGGAGCTGTTTTTT. Translation gives CASLGTDYTGELFF.

The chain employs TRBV29-1 and TRBJ2-1; D is ambiguous. Germline V lookup: CDR1 SQVTM, CDR2 ANQGSEA. The ends were cut back, 7 bases at V and 0 bases at J, with 4 bases in the middle. CDR3 size: 11 residues. The DNA of the CDR3 is TGCAGCGGCAGCTCCTACAATGAGCAGTTCTTC. Its protein product is CSGSSYNEQFF.

This rearrangement joins TRBV5-1 to TRBJ2-3; D perhaps matches TRBD1 (5 bases). The V end lost 2 bases, the J end lost 2 bases, and 9 bases lay between the germline ends. The CDR3 spans 14 residues. Germline V gene sequence: CDR1 SGHRS, CDR2 YFSETQ. Here the CDR3 reads CASSLGHDTDTQYF. The CDR3 coding sequence is TGCGCCAGCAGCTTAGGACACGACACAGATACGCAGTATTTT.

In this sample, this clone turned up once. The chain is built from TRBV30 and TRBJ2-7, with D possibly being TRBD1 (6 bases). This CDR3 spans 14 amino acids. Trimming removed 0 bases at V and 4 bases at J, with 13 bases between. Per the germline V gene, CDR1 is GTSNPN and CDR2 is SVGIG (reference sequence). CDR3 bases: TGTGCCTGGAGTGTAATGGCAGGGGATTACGAGCAGTACTTC. This gives the protein CAWSVMAGDYEQYF.

The V and J genes are TRBV5-6 and TRBJ1-6, with 7 bases lining up with TRBD1. Germline assignment: CDR1 SGHDT and CDR2 YYEEEE. V was clipped by 0 bases and J by 8 bases; unmatched bases: 14. The CDR3 has 18 residues. CDR3 sequence: CASSLATGAPVYDSPLHF. DNA for the CDR3: TGTGCCAGCAGCTTGGCTACAGGGGCGCCAGTATACGATTCACCCCTCCACTTT.

This chain joins TRBV24-1 and TRBJ2-1; TRBD1 aligns across 11 bases. CDR3 length: 13 amino acids. With V trimmed by 9 bases and J by 7 bases, 4 bases remained unmatched. Germline V gene sequence: CDR1 KGHDR, CDR2 SFDVKD. The CDR3 coding sequence is TGTGCCACCGCAGGGACAGGGGGTAATGAGCAGTTCTTC. Translation: CATAGTGGNEQFF.

In nucleotides, the CDR3 is TGTGCCAGCAGTGAAGGTATACAGCTGGTGAACACTGAAGCTTTCTTT. Translating gives CASSEGIQLVNTEAFF. This chain links TRBV2 with TRBJ1-1; D is unclear. The CDR3 is 16 residues long. V was trimmed by 1 base and J by 0 bases, leaving 12 bases between them. Germline CDR1 and CDR2: SNHLY and FYNNEI. Based on the CDR3 plus reference TRBV2 and TRBJ1-1, the full variable domain is EPEVTQTPSHQVTQMGQEVILRCVPISNHLYFYWYRQILGQKVEFLVSFYNNEISEKSEIFDDQFSVERPDGSNFTLKIRSTKLEDSAMYFCASSEGIQLVNTEAFFGQGTRLTVV.

The rearrangement links TRBV23-1 to TRBJ1-5, with 8 bases matching TRBD1. TRBV23-1 counts as an open reading frame of uncertain function. V lost 6 bases to trimming and J lost 2 bases; unmatched junction nucleotides: 12. The CDR3 consists of 17 residues. The CDR3 DNA is TGCGCCAGCAGGAGCTGGACAGGGCGGCCCCGCAATCAGCCCCAGCATTTT. Encoded protein: CASRSWTGRPRNQPQHF.

The CDR3 DNA is TGCGCCAGCAGCACCCCCGGGACAGCCTACGAGCAGTACTTC. Encoded protein: CASSTPGTAYEQYF. The gene calls are TRBV5-1 and TRBJ2-7; TRBD1 matches 7 bases. CDR1 is SGHRS and CDR2 is YFSETQ in the germline V gene. The CDR3 contains 14 residues. J lost 2 bases, V lost 4 bases, and 6 bases had no gene match.

This chain joins TRBV15 and TRBJ1-2, with D maybe TRBD1 (6 bases). The CDR3 sequence is 14 residues long. V was trimmed by 0 bases and J by 6 bases, leaving 11 bases between them. Germline-derived CDR1 and CDR2 are LNHNV and YYDKDF (reference sequence). The CDR3 DNA is TGTGCCACCAGCAGAGATAACAGGGAGCATGGCTACACCTTC. This sequence encodes CATSRDNREHGYTF.

This clone was recorded once. The chain uses TRBV18 and TRBJ1-3; D is uncertain. V lost 3 bases to trimming and J lost 0 bases, with 15 bases between them. From germline, CDR1 is KGHSH and CDR2 LQKENI. CDR3 length: 17 amino acids. This CDR3 reads CASSPPRRSLSGNTIYF. CDR3 bases: TGTGCCAGCTCACCCCCCCGCAGGTCCCTCTCTGGAAACACCATATATTTT.

Of note for this clone: The sample carries other DNA sequences with the same CDR3. This rearrangement joins TRBV3-1 (or the pseudogene TRBV3-2) to TRBJ2-5; 15 bases are shared with TRBD2. Unmatched junction bases numbered 0, after V lost 3 bases and J lost 4 bases. There are 15 residues in the CDR3. Germline values: CDR1 LGHDT, CDR2 YNNKEL (reference sequence). The CDR3 nucleotides are TGTGCCAGCAGCCAGGGACTAGCGGGGGGAGAGACCCAGTACTTC. Translating it yields CASSQGLAGGETQYF.

CDR3 loop: CASSQALTASNEKLFF. The CDR3 DNA follows: TGTGCCAGCAGCCAAGCCTTGACAGCCTCTAATGAAAAACTGTTTTTT. The chain couples TRBV3-1 (or the pseudogene TRBV3-2) to TRBJ1-4; possible D gene TRBD1, 5 bases. Germline loops: CDR1 LGHDT, CDR2 YNNKEL (reference sequence). Deletions cut 1 base from V and 3 bases from J, with 12 bases between. The length of the CDR3 is 16 residues.

In the case of this clone: The sample carries other DNA sequences with the same CDR3. The V call is TRBV5-6, the J call TRBJ2-7; possible D gene TRBD1, 6 bases. The length of the CDR3 is 14 residues. Trimming left V 4 bases short and J 0 bases short, with 11 bases between. Germline CDR1 and CDR2: SGHDT and YYEEEE. The DNA of the CDR3 is TGTGCCAGCAGCCCAGGGGCTAGCTCCTACGAGCAGTACTTC. Translating it yields CASSPGASSYEQYF.

This sequence joins TRBV5-5 and TRBJ1-3, with D unclear. This CDR3 is built from 15 residues. Germline CDR1 is SGHKS and CDR2 is YYEKEE (reference sequence). Trimming stripped 2 bases from V and 4 bases from J, with 13 bases between. Written as DNA, the CDR3 is TGTGCCAGCAGCTTCACTGGGAGTTACGGAAACACCATATATTTT. It encodes CASSFTGSYGNTIYF.

This clone showed up just a few times. The chain combines TRBV3-1 (or the pseudogene TRBV3-2) with TRBJ2-7; 14 nucleotides line up with TRBD2. The germline gives CDR1 LGHDT, CDR2 YNNKEL (reference sequence). This CDR3 spans 15 amino acids. J was trimmed by 4 bases and V by 5 bases; bases with no gene match: 4. The CDR3 protein is CASSFGLAGGYEQYF. The CDR3 nucleotides are TGTGCCAGCAGCTTCGGACTAGCGGGGGGATACGAGCAGTACTTC.

This chain uses TRBV29-1 with TRBJ1-1, with 9 nucleotides matching TRBD1. Looked up from germline, CDR1 is SQVTM and CDR2 is ANQGSEA. V lost 6 bases and J lost 1; bases outside the gene matches: 6. The length of the CDR3 is 14 residues. The CDR3 sequence: CSVAVTGGNTEAFF. The DNA of the CDR3 is TGCAGCGTGGCGGTGACAGGGGGGAACACTGAAGCTTTCTTT.

The genes are TRBV3-1 (or the pseudogene TRBV3-2) and TRBJ2-7; 8 bases are a match to TRBD2. Germline CDR1 and CDR2: LGHDT and YNNKEL (reference sequence). The CDR3 has 18 residues. The V segment lost 1 base and the J segment 0 bases; nucleotides outside the gene matches: 11. CDR3: CASSQADSGVFSSYEQYF. In nucleotides, the CDR3 is TGTGCCAGCAGCCAAGCGGATAGCGGGGTCTTTTCCTCCTACGAGCAGTACTTC.

This chain connects TRBV5-8 to TRBJ2-1, with 8 positions matching TRBD2. CDR1 SGHTS and CDR2 YDEGEE come from the germline V gene. V lost 0 bases to trimming and J lost 5 bases; unmatched junction nucleotides: 4. The CDR3 spans 15 residues. The CDR3: CASSLGTSSNNEQFF. The CDR3 DNA reads as TGTGCCAGCAGCTTGGGGACTAGCTCGAACAATGAGCAGTTCTTC. Drawing the rest from reference TRBV5-8 and TRBJ2-1, the complete variable domain is EAGVTQSPTHLIKTRGQQATLRCSPISGHTSVYWYQQALGLGLQFLLWYDEGEERNRGNFPPRFSGRQFPNYSSELNVNALELEDSALYLCASSLGTSSNNEQFFGPGTRLTVL.

Note on this clone: Other DNA sequences in this specimen translate into the identical CDR3. The chain uses TRBV9 and TRBJ1-2, with D hard to call. Germline V gene data show CDR1 as SGDLS and CDR2 as YYNGEE. Trimming took off 0 bases at V and 0 bases at J, with 6 bases between the two ends. The CDR3 spans 14 residues. CDR3 protein: CASSVVGANYGYTF. For the CDR3, the DNA is TGTGCCAGCAGCGTAGTCGGAGCTAACTATGGCTACACCTTC.

The chain has TRBV21-1 and TRBJ2-5; TRBD2 is taken as the D call from the table, unchecked against the DNA. TRBV21-1 is shown as a pseudogene. CDR3 length equals 17 residues. CDR3 amino acids: CASSSRRGGHKQETQYF. For the CDR3, the DNA is TGTGCCAGCAGCTCTCGTAGGGGGGGACACAAGCAAGAGACCCAGTACTTC.

The chain has TRBV11-2 and TRBJ1-4; D is ambiguous. With 5 bases removed from V and 7 bases from J, the gap between germline ends came to 17 bases. CDR3 length: 15 amino acids. Germline V lookup: CDR1 SGHAT, CDR2 FQNNGV. The CDR3 coding sequence is TGTGCCAGCAGCCAATCCACCCCAACTCTTGAAAAACTGTTTTTT. It specifies CASSQSTPTLEKLFF.

The V call is TRBV28, the J call TRBJ1-1; 7 bases are shared with TRBD1. The CDR3 covers 15 residues. Germline V gene sequence: CDR1 MDHEN, CDR2 SYDVKM. V trimming: 5 bases; J trimming: 1 base; junction bases outside the gene matches: 7. The DNA for the CDR3 is TGTGCCAGCAGTCCCAGGGGGATTCGGAACACTGAAGCTTTCTTT. Translation gives CASSPRGIRNTEAFF.

The chain couples TRBV19 to TRBJ1-5, with 7 bases matching TRBD1. CDR3 size: 15 residues. After removal of 8 bases from V and 1 base from J, the junction contained 8 bases not matched to a gene. Germline loops: CDR1 LNHDA, CDR2 SQIVND (reference sequence). The CDR3 DNA is TGTGCCAGTTGTCCCACCAGGGGGAGCAATCAGCCCCAGCATTTT. Translation gives CASCPTRGSNQPQHF.

This clone is a singleton in its sample. J is TRBJ2-2 and V is TRBV5-1; the D gene is possibly TRBD1 (6 bases). The CDR3 is 14 amino acids. Trimming left V 4 bases short and J 3 bases short, with 10 bases between. Germline CDR1 and CDR2: SGHRS and YFSETQ. In DNA, the CDR3 is TGCGCCAGCAGCCCGGGACATGACACCGGGGAGCTGTTTTTT. It yields the protein CASSPGHDTGELFF.

The V gene is TRBV27, the J gene TRBJ2-7; 7 nucleotides line up with TRBD1. V lost 5 bases and J lost 2; bases outside the gene matches: 6. The V gene's germline CDR1 is MNHEY and CDR2 SMNVEV (reference sequence). This CDR3 contains 14 residues. CDR3 coding DNA: TGTGCCAGCAGTGACACAGGGGTCGCCTACGAGCAGTACTTC. Translated: CASSDTGVAYEQYF.

The V call is TRBV19, the J call TRBJ2-3, with 11 nucleotides matching TRBD2. CDR3 length: 16 residues. From germline, CDR1 is LNHDA and CDR2 SQIVND (reference sequence). The V segment lost 3 bases and the J segment 8 bases; nucleotides outside the gene matches: 10. The CDR3 reads CASSIPGTSGSVTQYF. The CDR3 DNA is TGTGCCAGTAGTATCCCCGGGACTAGCGGTAGTGTTACGCAGTATTTT.